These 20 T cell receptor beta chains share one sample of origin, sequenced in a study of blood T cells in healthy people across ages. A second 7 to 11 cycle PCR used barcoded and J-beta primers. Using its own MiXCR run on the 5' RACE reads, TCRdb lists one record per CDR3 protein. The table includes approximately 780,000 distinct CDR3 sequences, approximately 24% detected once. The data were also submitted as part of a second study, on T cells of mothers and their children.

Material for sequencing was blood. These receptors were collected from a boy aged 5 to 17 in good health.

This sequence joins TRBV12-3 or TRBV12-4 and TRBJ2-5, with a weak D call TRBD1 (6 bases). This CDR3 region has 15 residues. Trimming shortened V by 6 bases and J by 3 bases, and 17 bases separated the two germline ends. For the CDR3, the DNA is TGTGCCAGCAGCCGAAGAGGGGACATCGAAGAGACCCAGTACTTC. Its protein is CASSRRGDIEETQYF.

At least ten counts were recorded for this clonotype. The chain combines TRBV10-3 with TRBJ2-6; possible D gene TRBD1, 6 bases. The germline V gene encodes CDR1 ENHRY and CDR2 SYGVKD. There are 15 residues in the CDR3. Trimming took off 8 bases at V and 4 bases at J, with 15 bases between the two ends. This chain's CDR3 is CAIQGSGTGANVLTF. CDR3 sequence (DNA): TGTGCCATCCAGGGGTCAGGAACCGGGGCCAACGTCCTGACTTTC.

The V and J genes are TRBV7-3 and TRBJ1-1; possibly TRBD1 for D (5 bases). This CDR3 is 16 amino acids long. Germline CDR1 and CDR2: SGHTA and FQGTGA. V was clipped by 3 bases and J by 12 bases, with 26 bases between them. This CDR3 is CASSFTYGAGNTVSFF. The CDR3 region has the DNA TGTGCCAGCAGCTTCACCTATGGGGCGGGGAATACCGTGTCTTTCTTT.

CDR3 amino acids: CAIGTGGFDGYTF. DNA for the CDR3: TGTGCCATCGGGACAGGGGGCTTTGATGGCTACACCTTC. The genes are TRBV10-3 and TRBJ1-2, with TRBD1 matching 12 bases. CDR3 size: 13 residues. CDR1 is ENHRY, CDR2 SYGVKD, per germline. With 8 bases clipped from V and 6 bases from J, the junction kept 4 bases outside the gene matches.

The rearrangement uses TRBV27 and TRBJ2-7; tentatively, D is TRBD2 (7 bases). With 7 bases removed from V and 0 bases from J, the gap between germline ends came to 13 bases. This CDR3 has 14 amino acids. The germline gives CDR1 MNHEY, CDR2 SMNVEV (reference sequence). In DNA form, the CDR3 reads TGTGCCAGCAAGGAGGGGGGGACCTCCTACGAGCAGTACTTC. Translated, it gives CASKEGGTSYEQYF.

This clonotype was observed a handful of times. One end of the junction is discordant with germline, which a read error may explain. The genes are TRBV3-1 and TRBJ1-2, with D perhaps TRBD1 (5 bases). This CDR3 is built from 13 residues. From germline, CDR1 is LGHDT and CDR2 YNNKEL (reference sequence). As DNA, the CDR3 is TGTGCCAGCAGCCTACAGGTTAACTATGGCTGCACCTTC. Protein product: CASSLQVNYGCTF. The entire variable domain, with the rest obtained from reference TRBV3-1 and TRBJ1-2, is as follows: DTAVSQTPKYLVTQMGNDKSIKCEQNLGHDTMYWYKQDSKKFLKIMFSYNNKELIINETVPNRFSPKSPDKAHLNLHINSLELGDSAVYFCASSLQVNYGCTFGSGTRLTVV.

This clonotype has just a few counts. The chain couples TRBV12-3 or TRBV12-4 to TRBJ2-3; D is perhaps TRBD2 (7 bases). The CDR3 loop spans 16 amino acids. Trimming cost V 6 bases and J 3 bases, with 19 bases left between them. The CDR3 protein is CASSPGGGGRTDTQYF. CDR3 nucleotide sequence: TGTGCCAGCAGCCCGGGGGGAGGGGGACGAACAGATACGCAGTATTTT.

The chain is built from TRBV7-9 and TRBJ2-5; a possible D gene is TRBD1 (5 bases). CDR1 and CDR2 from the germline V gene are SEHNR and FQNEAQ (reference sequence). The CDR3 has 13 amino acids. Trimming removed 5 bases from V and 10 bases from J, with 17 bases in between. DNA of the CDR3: TGTGCCAGCAGCAGGACCGGTAAAGGGGACCAGTACTTC. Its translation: CASSRTGKGDQYF.

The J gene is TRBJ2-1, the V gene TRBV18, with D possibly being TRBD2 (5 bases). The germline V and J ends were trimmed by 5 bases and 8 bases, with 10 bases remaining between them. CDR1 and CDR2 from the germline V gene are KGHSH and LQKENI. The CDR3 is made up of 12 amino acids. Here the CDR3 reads CASSGSGDEQFF. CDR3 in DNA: TGTGCCAGCTCAGGAAGCGGCGATGAGCAGTTCTTC. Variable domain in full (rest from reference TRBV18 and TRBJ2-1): NAGVMQNPRHLVRRRGQEARLRCSPMKGHSHVYWYRQLPEEGLKFMVYLQKENIIDESGMPKERFSAEFPKEGPSILRIQQVVRGDSAAYFCASSGSGDEQFFGPGTRLTVL.

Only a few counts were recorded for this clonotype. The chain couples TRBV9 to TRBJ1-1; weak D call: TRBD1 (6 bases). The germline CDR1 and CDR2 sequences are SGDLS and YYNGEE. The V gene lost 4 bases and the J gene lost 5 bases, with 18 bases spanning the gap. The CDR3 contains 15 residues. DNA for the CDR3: TGTGCCAGCAGCCCACAAGGGGGGTCGGGAACTGAAGCTTTCTTT. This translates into CASSPQGGSGTEAFF.

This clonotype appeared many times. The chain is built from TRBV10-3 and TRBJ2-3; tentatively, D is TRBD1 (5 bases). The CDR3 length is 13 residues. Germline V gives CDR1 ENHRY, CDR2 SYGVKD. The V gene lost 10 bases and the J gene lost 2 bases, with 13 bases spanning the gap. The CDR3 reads CATEDGHTDTQYF. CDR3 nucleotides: TGTGCCACCGAGGACGGACACACAGATACGCAGTATTTT.

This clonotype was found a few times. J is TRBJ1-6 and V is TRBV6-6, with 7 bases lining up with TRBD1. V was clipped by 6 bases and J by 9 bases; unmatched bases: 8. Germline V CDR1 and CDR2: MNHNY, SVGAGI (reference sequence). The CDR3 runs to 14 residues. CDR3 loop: CASRHTGVASPLHF. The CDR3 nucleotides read TGTGCCAGCAGACACACAGGGGTGGCTTCACCCCTCCACTTT.

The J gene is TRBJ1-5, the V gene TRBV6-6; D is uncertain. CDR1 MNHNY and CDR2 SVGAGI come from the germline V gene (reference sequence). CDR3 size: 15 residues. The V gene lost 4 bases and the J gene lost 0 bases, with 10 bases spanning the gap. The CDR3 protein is CASSSRADSNQPQHF. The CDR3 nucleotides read TGTGCCAGCAGTTCCCGGGCGGATAGCAATCAGCCCCAGCATTTT.

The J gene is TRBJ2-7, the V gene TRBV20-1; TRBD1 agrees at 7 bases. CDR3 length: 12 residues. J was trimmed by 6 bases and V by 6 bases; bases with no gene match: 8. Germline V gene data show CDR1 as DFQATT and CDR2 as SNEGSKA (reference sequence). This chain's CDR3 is CSARTSGGEQYF. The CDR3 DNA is TGCAGTGCCAGGACGTCAGGGGGCGAGCAGTACTTC.

CDR3 in amino acids: CASSPHGAGTYEQYF. In DNA, the CDR3 is TGTGCCAGCAGTCCCCACGGGGCGGGGACCTACGAGCAGTACTTC. The chain joins TRBV28 to TRBJ2-5; D is possibly TRBD2 (6 bases). The J call may be wrong; the DNA end is better matched by TRBJ2-7. The CDR3 spans 15 residues. CDR1 and CDR2 from the germline V gene are MDHEN and SYDVKM.

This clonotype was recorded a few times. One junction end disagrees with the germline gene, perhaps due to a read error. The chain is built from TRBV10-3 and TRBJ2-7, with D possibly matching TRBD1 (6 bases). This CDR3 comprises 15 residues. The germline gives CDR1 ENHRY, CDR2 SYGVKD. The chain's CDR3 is CAVSGRDIASYEQYF. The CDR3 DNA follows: TGTGCCGTCAGTGGCCGGGACATTGCCTCCTACGAGCAGTACTTC.

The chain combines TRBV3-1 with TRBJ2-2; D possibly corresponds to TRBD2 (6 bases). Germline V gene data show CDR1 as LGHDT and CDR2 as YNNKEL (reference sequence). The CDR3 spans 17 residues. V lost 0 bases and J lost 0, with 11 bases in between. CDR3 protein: CASSQDMGGSNTGELFF. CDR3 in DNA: TGTGCCAGCAGCCAAGATATGGGGGGTTCGAACACCGGGGAGCTGTTTTTT. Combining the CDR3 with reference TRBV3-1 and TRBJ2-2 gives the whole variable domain DTAVSQTPKYLVTQMGNDKSIKCEQNLGHDTMYWYKQDSKKFLKIMFSYNNKELIINETVPNRFSPKSPDKAHLNLHINSLELGDSAVYFCASSQDMGGSNTGELFFGEGSRLTVL.

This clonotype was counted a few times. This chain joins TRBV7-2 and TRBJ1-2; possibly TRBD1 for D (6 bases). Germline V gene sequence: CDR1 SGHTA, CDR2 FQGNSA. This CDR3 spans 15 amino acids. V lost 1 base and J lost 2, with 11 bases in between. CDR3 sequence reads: CASSLGGGVNYGYTF. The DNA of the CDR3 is TGTGCCAGCAGCTTAGGAGGGGGGGTGAACTATGGCTACACCTTC.

The CDR3 sequence is CASSRFQVSGKNTEAFF. DNA of the CDR3: TGCGCCAGCAGCCGATTTCAGGTATCCGGAAAGAACACTGAAGCTTTCTTT. This chain links TRBV4-1 with TRBJ1-1; D not certain. Trimming shortened V by 4 bases and J by 1 base, and 19 bases separated the two germline ends. CDR3 length: 17 amino acids. Germline-derived CDR1 and CDR2 are MGHRA and YSYEKL.

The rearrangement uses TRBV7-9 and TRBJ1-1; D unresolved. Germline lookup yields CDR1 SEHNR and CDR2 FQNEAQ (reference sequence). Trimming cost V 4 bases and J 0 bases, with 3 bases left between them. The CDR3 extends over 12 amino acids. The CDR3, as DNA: TGTGCCAGCAGCTATATGAACACTGAAGCTTTCTTT. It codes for CASSYMNTEAFF.